One and the same sample provided the 8 T cell receptor beta chains below, sequenced in a study of shared clonotypes between healthy human individuals. This table comes from immunoSEQ multiplex PCR, and its TCRdb copy is limited to in-frame clones, with some not included. The table records 450,000 to 500,000 clones, over 60% of them present only once. Material: PBMCs. These receptors all stem from a woman between 40 and 55 years old in good health. Some clones in this sample may be carry-over from other donors' samples.

This chain uses TRBV19 with TRBJ2-7, with 11 bases aligning to TRBD2. Unmatched junction bases numbered 12, after V lost 5 bases and J lost 9 bases. Germline CDR1 is LNHDA and CDR2 is SQIVND (reference sequence). The CDR3 length is 15 residues. CDR3 DNA: TGTGCCAGTAGTGACCGACTAGCGGGATATCGTGGGCAGTACTTC. It is translated as CASSDRLAGYRGQYF. The whole variable domain, remainder taken from reference TRBV19 and TRBJ2-7, is DGGITQSPKYLFRKEGQNVTLSCEQNLNHDAMYWYRQDPGQGLRLIYYSQIVNDFQKGDIAEGYSVSREKKESFPLTVTSAQKNPTAFYLCASSDRLAGYRGQYFGPGTRLTVT.

This clone was seen a few times. V and J are TRBV2 and TRBJ2-7; the D gene is possibly TRBD2 (7 bases). From germline, CDR1 is SNHLY and CDR2 FYNNEI. CDR3 size: 17 residues. V lost 6 bases and J 6 bases, leaving 27 bases between the germline ends. The CDR3 DNA is TGTGCCAGCAGGGGCCGTGGGGGGGCGACTAGTTGGCGCGAGCAGTACTTC. It codes for CASRGRGGATSWREQYF.

The rearrangement joins TRBV11-2 to TRBJ1-4; possibly TRBD1 for D (5 bases). The CDR3 is 16 residues long. V shed 5 bases and J shed 0 bases, with 13 bases lying between them. Germline lookup yields CDR1 SGHAT and CDR2 FQNNGV. The CDR3 DNA is TGTGCCAGCAGCCTGGGGACGGTCGCAACTAATGAAAAACTGTTTTTT. Residues: CASSLGTVATNEKLFF.

A note on this clone: A much larger clone sits a single nucleotide away, making a read error possible. V gene TRBV30 combines with J gene TRBJ1-3, with D unresolved. Germline assignment: CDR1 GTSNPN and CDR2 SVGIG (reference sequence). The CDR3 sequence is 11 residues long. V lost 2 bases, J lost 11 bases, and 10 bases lay in between. The CDR3 reads CAWSYRNAIYF. The CDR3 nucleotides are TGTGCCTGGAGTTATAGGAACGCCATATATTTT.

The chain recombines TRBV19 with TRBJ1-2; maybe TRBD1 (5 bases). Germline CDR1 is LNHDA and CDR2 is SQIVND (reference sequence). V shed 7 bases and J shed 10 bases, with 25 bases lying between them. The CDR3 contains 15 residues. This CDR3 reads CASTQVTGGNGFYTF. CDR3 nucleotide sequence: TGTGCCAGTACACAGGTGACGGGGGGAAATGGATTCTACACCTTC.

This rearrangement joins TRBV4-2 to TRBJ2-1; 7 bases agree with TRBD2. After removal of 4 bases from V and 5 bases from J, the junction contained 5 bases not matched to a gene. This CDR3 comprises 14 residues. The V gene's germline CDR1 is LGHNA and CDR2 YNFKEQ. The CDR3 coding sequence is TGTGCCAGCAGCCCTCCCGGGACTAACAATGAGCAGTTCTTC. Protein product: CASSPPGTNNEQFF.

This clone appeared a single time. The rearrangement joins TRBV6-1 to TRBJ1-5; D ambiguous. Germline V lookup: CDR1 MNHNS, CDR2 SASEGT. This CDR3 is built from 14 residues. V was shortened by 2 bases and J by 4 bases, with 9 bases between the two germline ends. The CDR3 DNA follows: TGTGCCAGCAGTGAACAGCCATGGAATCAGCCCCAGCATTTT. Translating gives CASSEQPWNQPQHF.

The rearrangement links TRBV4-1 to TRBJ1-1; the D is unclear. The germline gives CDR1 MGHRA, CDR2 YSYEKL. Trimming pared 4 bases from V and 0 bases from J, leaving 9 bases between. CDR3 size: 14 residues. CDR3 loop: CASSRGRLNTEAFF. The CDR3, as DNA: TGCGCCAGCAGCCGTGGACGGTTGAACACTGAAGCTTTCTTT.